Listed below are T cell receptor beta chains from one sample, sequenced in a study of low-dose radiotherapy and immunotherapy resistance in tumors. A single record per CDR3 protein comes from TCRdb applying MiXCR to the reads. The data show under 90,000 distinct CDR3 sequences, 17% seen once. The specimen was PBMCs, collected after low-dose radiotherapy plus immunotherapy. The receptor source for this set is a male donor with prostate cancer. CDR3s leave out the opening cysteine and the closing phenylalanine or tryptophan. The order of the fields is D gene, V gene, clone size, CDR3 protein. D genes are given only for firm matches. Clone size is not always given. Where it is, it says once, few, many or a class for expanded clones.

d_call: -; v_call: TRBV21-1; clone_size: many; cdr3_aa: ASSALAGPYYNSPLH
d_call: -; v_call: TRBV28; clone_size: many; cdr3_aa: ASSSGGARGNTIY
d_call: -; v_call: TRBV11-2; clone_size: many; cdr3_aa: ASSSQGNSYNEQF
d_call: -; v_call: TRBV18; clone_size: -; cdr3_aa: ASSPAALQETQY
d_call: TRBD2; v_call: TRBV12-3/TRBV12-4; clone_size: many; cdr3_aa: ASSIGTSGRFSEQF
d_call: -; v_call: TRBV7-6; clone_size: many; cdr3_aa: ASSYEDEQF
d_call: TRBD1; v_call: TRBV7-9; clone_size: many; cdr3_aa: ASDPGQGGTDTQY
d_call: TRBD2; v_call: TRBV7-2; clone_size: many; cdr3_aa: ASSRRTSGRNEQY
d_call: -; v_call: TRBV6-5; clone_size: many; cdr3_aa: ASSYSWPGDSNQPQH
d_call: TRBD2; v_call: TRBV4-3; clone_size: many; cdr3_aa: ASSQDETSGRHLEQF
d_call: -; v_call: TRBV11-1; clone_size: -; cdr3_aa: ARTRGAKNIQY
d_call: TRBD1; v_call: TRBV4-1; clone_size: -; cdr3_aa: ASSQQRDRGMF
d_call: -; v_call: TRBV28; clone_size: many; cdr3_aa: ASSPTRYNTEAF
d_call: -; v_call: TRBV9; clone_size: many; cdr3_aa: ASSAVGTPQETQY
d_call: -; v_call: TRBV29-1; clone_size: many; cdr3_aa: SVDKGSETQY
d_call: -; v_call: TRBV19; clone_size: -; cdr3_aa: ASSMSDLQPQH
d_call: -; v_call: TRBV20-1; clone_size: -; cdr3_aa: SASSVHEQETQY
d_call: TRBD1; v_call: TRBV5-4; clone_size: many; cdr3_aa: ASSLARGINTGELF
d_call: -; v_call: TRBV29-1; clone_size: many; cdr3_aa: SGRGRPEQF
d_call: -; v_call: TRBV29-1; clone_size: many; cdr3_aa: SVVQGSNQPQH
d_call: TRBD1; v_call: TRBV29-1; clone_size: many; cdr3_aa: SVGALGTAEQF
d_call: TRBD1; v_call: TRBV28; clone_size: few; cdr3_aa: ATVDRAGGSTEAF
d_call: TRBD2; v_call: TRBV7-8; clone_size: many; cdr3_aa: ASSSRTSGPKGDEQF
d_call: -; v_call: TRBV6-2/TRBV6-3; clone_size: many; cdr3_aa: ASRTGSTGGELF
d_call: TRBD2; v_call: TRBV7-6; clone_size: many; cdr3_aa: ASSSNPGLAGVADTQY
d_call: -; v_call: TRBV7-2; clone_size: -; cdr3_aa: ASSLVQGRDEQF
d_call: -; v_call: TRBV4-2; clone_size: many; cdr3_aa: ASSPSQGNDGYT
d_call: TRBD2; v_call: TRBV3-1; clone_size: many; cdr3_aa: ASSRPLAGGISGANVLT
d_call: -; v_call: TRBV18; clone_size: few; cdr3_aa: ASSPQLTGNNQPQH
d_call: TRBD1; v_call: TRBV20-1; clone_size: -; cdr3_aa: STTGTGNLEQF
d_call: TRBD2; v_call: TRBV20-1; clone_size: many; cdr3_aa: SADPLAGAPHEQY
d_call: -; v_call: TRBV5-5; clone_size: many; cdr3_aa: ASTQGDEKLF
d_call: -; v_call: TRBV9; clone_size: -; cdr3_aa: ASSAPLSGYT
d_call: TRBD2; v_call: TRBV18; clone_size: many; cdr3_aa: ASSPHPLAGTNTGELF
d_call: TRBD1; v_call: TRBV6-5; clone_size: many; cdr3_aa: ASSQYRGRDIAF
d_call: -; v_call: TRBV27; clone_size: few; cdr3_aa: ASSRGGRGSPLH
d_call: -; v_call: TRBV7-3; clone_size: many; cdr3_aa: ASSQGRGSYNEQF
d_call: -; v_call: TRBV20-1; clone_size: many; cdr3_aa: SAIQGPQF
d_call: TRBD1; v_call: TRBV14; clone_size: many; cdr3_aa: ASSRWDRRADTQY
d_call: -; v_call: TRBV6-2/TRBV6-3; clone_size: -; cdr3_aa: ASSRDGQDYGYT
d_call: -; v_call: TRBV6-5; clone_size: many; cdr3_aa: ASNPIGNTGELF
d_call: -; v_call: TRBV25-1; clone_size: many; cdr3_aa: ASSSSSYNEQF
d_call: TRBD2; v_call: TRBV19; clone_size: many; cdr3_aa: ASSRGLTSGSNEQF
d_call: -; v_call: TRBV6-2/TRBV6-3; clone_size: -; cdr3_aa: ASSYSTGAAYEQY
d_call: -; v_call: TRBV29-1; clone_size: -; cdr3_aa: SIVTLGPTYEQY
d_call: TRBD1; v_call: TRBV28; clone_size: many; cdr3_aa: ATLDRDRVGYEQY
d_call: TRBD1; v_call: TRBV28; clone_size: -; cdr3_aa: ASSRRQGEMNTEAF
d_call: -; v_call: TRBV30; clone_size: many; cdr3_aa: AWSVEGNQPQH
d_call: -; v_call: TRBV19; clone_size: many; cdr3_aa: ASSIDHGTTEAF
d_call: -; v_call: TRBV4-1; clone_size: many; cdr3_aa: ASSREGQRSGNTIY
d_call: -; v_call: TRBV28; clone_size: few; cdr3_aa: ASSLSWTVVQY
d_call: TRBD2; v_call: TRBV2; clone_size: -; cdr3_aa: ASELAGGQSNEQF
d_call: TRBD2; v_call: TRBV20-1; clone_size: many; cdr3_aa: SVRGLRSSYNEQF
d_call: -; v_call: TRBV12-5; clone_size: once; cdr3_aa: ASGLGGPEF
d_call: TRBD1; v_call: TRBV28; clone_size: -; cdr3_aa: ASSDRALNEKLF
d_call: TRBD2; v_call: TRBV2; clone_size: many; cdr3_aa: ASRGGRSGKSYEQY
d_call: TRBD1; v_call: TRBV20-1; clone_size: many; cdr3_aa: SVIDAGGPSQLVQF
d_call: -; v_call: TRBV5-4; clone_size: many; cdr3_aa: ASSPSLSSYNEQF